These 22 T cell receptor beta chains were sequenced from one sample in a study of blood T cell repertoires in COVID-19. Using immunoSEQ multiplex PCR, the repertoire was profiled, and TCRdb retains in-frame clones only, with some absent. The table shows tens of thousands of clones, with roughly 80% occurring only once. Input material: peripheral blood. These receptor sequences come from an older man with acute or convalescent COVID-19.

This chain connects TRBV27 to TRBJ1-5; a possible D gene is TRBD1 (6 bases). V was trimmed by 6 bases and J by 5 bases, leaving 17 bases between them. The CDR3 has 15 amino acids. Germline CDR1 and CDR2: MNHEY and SMNVEV (reference sequence). CDR3 sequence (DNA): TGTGCCAGCAGGGGACAAGGCGGTAATGATCAGCCCCAGCATTTT. Translation gives CASRGQGGNDQPQHF.

This clone appeared once. The V call is TRBV6-2 or TRBV6-3, the J call TRBJ1-4, with a possible D match to TRBD1 (6 bases). The CDR3 totals 15 residues. The V end lost 6 bases, the J end lost 6 bases, and 17 bases lay between the germline ends. Germline lookup yields CDR1 MNHEY and CDR2 SVGEGT. This CDR3 is CASSRQTGLDEKLFF. The CDR3 nucleotides read TGTGCCAGCAGCCGACAGACAGGATTGGATGAAAAACTGTTTTTT.

The chain links TRBV15 to TRBJ2-7; 7 nucleotides agree with TRBD2. The CDR3 consists of 12 residues. Germline V gene sequence: CDR1 LNHNV, CDR2 YYDKDF (reference sequence). Unmatched junction bases numbered 2, after V lost 4 bases and J lost 5 bases. This chain's CDR3 is CATSTRGDEQYF. Here the CDR3 DNA reads TGTGCCACCAGCACCCGGGGGGACGAGCAGTACTTC.

This sequence joins TRBV4-3 and TRBJ1-1, with TRBD1 matching 9 bases. CDR3 size: 12 residues. Germline loops: CDR1 LGHNA, CDR2 YSLEER. Trimming at V came to 4 bases and at J to 9 bases, leaving 3 bases not matched to a gene. The DNA of the CDR3 is TGCGCCAGCAGCCGGGACAGGGATAAAGCTTTCTTT. Its protein is CASSRDRDKAFF.

The V and J genes are TRBV9 and TRBJ1-1; 7 bases map to TRBD1. Trimming cost V 0 bases and J 0 bases; bases outside gene matches: 5. Germline V gene lookup returns CDR1 SGDLS and CDR2 YYNGEE. CDR3 length equals 16 residues. The chain's CDR3 is CASSVGAGGMNTEAFF. CDR3 nucleotides: TGTGCCAGCAGCGTAGGGGCAGGGGGTATGAACACTGAAGCTTTCTTT.

The chain links TRBV6-5 to TRBJ2-5; TRBD2 aligns across 13 bases. The CDR3 contains 14 residues. Germline V gene data show CDR1 as MNHEY and CDR2 as SVGAGI. With V trimmed by 11 bases and J by 1 base, 4 bases remained unmatched. CDR3 DNA sequence: TGTGCCGGGGGACTAGCGGGATTCCAAGAGACCCAGTACTTC. Translation: CAGGLAGFQETQYF.

This rearrangement joins TRBV18 to TRBJ1-4; tentatively, D is TRBD1 (5 bases). There are 15 residues in the CDR3. The germline V gene has CDR1 KGHSH and CDR2 LQKENI. With 1 base removed from V and 3 bases from J, the gap between germline ends came to 9 bases. CDR3 protein: CASSPQGWANEKLFF. The CDR3 DNA sequence: TGTGCCAGCTCACCACAGGGGTGGGCTAATGAAAAACTGTTTTTT.

The chain joins TRBV7-2 to TRBJ2-2, with TRBD1 as a possible D gene (6 bases). The germline gives CDR1 SGHTA, CDR2 FQGNSA. The CDR3 extends over 12 amino acids. V was clipped by 7 bases and J by 8 bases, with 11 bases between them. CDR3 DNA sequence: TGTGCCAGCACCTCAAGGGGGGGGGAGCTGTTTTTT. It specifies CASTSRGGELFF.

This clone was counted between two and nine times. This rearrangement joins TRBV6-6 to TRBJ1-1; D is ambiguous. CDR3 length equals 14 residues. Germline-derived CDR1 and CDR2 are MNHNY and SVGAGI (reference sequence). Trimming took off 5 bases at V and 1 base at J, with 11 bases between the two ends. CDR3 amino acids: CASSRRDSNTEAFF. CDR3 DNA sequence: TGTGCCAGCAGTCGACGGGATTCGAACACTGAAGCTTTCTTT.

This sequence joins TRBV6-5 and TRBJ1-3, with D tentatively TRBD1 (6 bases). V was shortened by 4 bases and J by 0 bases, with 10 bases between the two germline ends. CDR1 is MNHEY, CDR2 SVGAGI, per germline. The CDR3 is 15 residues long. CDR3 DNA sequence: TGTGCCAGCAGTTCCACAGGGAGCTCTGGAAACACCATATATTTT. Translated: CASSSTGSSGNTIYF.

CDR3 in DNA: TGTGCCTCCGGCCAGGGGGATCTTTCACCCCTCCACTTT. Translating it yields CASGQGDLSPLHF. The chain carries TRBV30 and TRBJ1-6; 7 bases map to TRBD1. Germline CDR1 and CDR2: GTSNPN and SVGIG (reference sequence). With 7 bases clipped from V and 9 bases from J, the junction kept 9 bases outside the gene matches. This CDR3 has 13 amino acids.

The rearrangement links TRBV6-2 or TRBV6-3 to TRBJ2-7; 7 bases fit TRBD1. The CDR3 consists of 13 residues. In germline, CDR1 is MNHEY, CDR2 SVGEGT. Trimming removed 5 bases from V and 4 bases from J; junction bases left unmatched: 5. DNA of the CDR3: TGTGCCAGCAGTCAGGGGGAGATATACGAGCAGTACTTC. As protein: CASSQGEIYEQYF.

The chain couples TRBV28 to TRBJ1-2; 9 nucleotides agree with TRBD1. Germline CDR1 MDHEN, CDR2 SYDVKM. The CDR3 is 16 amino acids. Trimming removed 3 bases from V and 1 base from J; junction bases left unmatched: 6. This chain's CDR3 is CASSLSGQGLNYGYTF. As DNA, the CDR3 is TGTGCCAGCAGTTTGTCGGGACAGGGCCTTAACTATGGCTACACCTTC.

Regarding this clone: Other DNA sequences in the same sample also yield this CDR3. The chain has TRBV28 and TRBJ2-5; TRBD2 matches at 8 bases. The CDR3 runs 15 residues. Germline CDR1 MDHEN, CDR2 SYDVKM. With 3 bases clipped from V and 2 bases from J, the junction kept 5 bases outside the gene matches. The CDR3 DNA is TGTGCCAGCAGTTTTTTGGCGGGGGGTCAAGAGACCCAGTACTTC. It encodes CASSFLAGGQETQYF.

The rearrangement links TRBV6-2 or TRBV6-3 to TRBJ2-5; TRBD2 is a possible D gene (6 bases). Deletions cut 2 bases from V and 2 bases from J, with 12 bases between. Per germline, CDR1 MNHEY and CDR2 SVGEGT. The CDR3 contains 15 residues. The CDR3 sequence: CASSYTGLSQETQYF. The CDR3 DNA is TGTGCCAGCAGTTACACCGGACTATCTCAAGAGACCCAGTACTTC.

The chain joins TRBV2 to TRBJ1-1; D may be TRBD1 (6 bases). The CDR3 totals 13 residues. Between the trimmed V and J ends, which lost 7 bases and 0 bases, there was a span of 9 bases. Germline V gives CDR1 SNHLY, CDR2 FYNNEI. The CDR3: CASTRGVNTEAFF. The CDR3 DNA reads as TGTGCCAGCACCAGGGGCGTGAACACTGAAGCTTTCTTT.

DNA of the CDR3: TGTGCCAGCTCAGGTAACACAGGGTCCAATGAGCAGTTCTTC. Encoded protein: CASSGNTGSNEQFF. The rearrangement joins TRBV18 to TRBJ2-1, with D perhaps matching TRBD1 (6 bases). V shed 5 bases and J shed 6 bases, with 14 bases lying between them. This CDR3 contains 14 residues. Germline CDR1 and CDR2: KGHSH and LQKENI.

The rearrangement joins TRBV30 to TRBJ2-5; 7 nucleotides agree with TRBD1. The germline gives CDR1 GTSNPN, CDR2 SVGIG (reference sequence). V lost 1 base, J lost 5 bases, and 4 bases stayed unmatched. This CDR3 contains 13 residues. CDR3 protein: CAWSGQGLETQYF. CDR3 DNA: TGTGCCTGGAGTGGACAGGGTCTGGAGACCCAGTACTTC. The full variable domain, rest sourced from reference TRBV30 and TRBJ2-5, is SQTIHQWPATLVQPVGSPLSLECTVEGTSNPNLYWYRQAAGRGLQLLFYSVGIGQISSEVPQNLSASRPQDRQFILSSKKLLLSDSGFYLCAWSGQGLETQYFGPGTRLLVL.

This chain joins TRBV7-2 and TRBJ2-7, with a possible D match to TRBD1 (5 bases). The CDR3 covers 15 residues. V lost 1 base and J lost 0, with 10 bases in between. The germline V gene encodes CDR1 SGHTA and CDR2 FQGNSA. CDR3 coding DNA: TGTGCCAGCAGCTTAGAGGGGCTAGGCTCCTACGAGCAGTACTTC. Translation gives CASSLEGLGSYEQYF.

V gene TRBV19 combines with J gene TRBJ1-5, with 8 bases aligning to TRBD1. The CDR3 is made up of 13 amino acids. Per the germline V gene, CDR1 is LNHDA and CDR2 is SQIVND (reference sequence). Trimming at V came to 4 bases and at J to 5 bases, leaving 1 base not matched to a gene. CDR3 region: CASSNRGYQPQHF. The CDR3 bases are TGTGCCAGTAGTAACAGGGGGTATCAGCCCCAGCATTTT.

The V call is TRBV19, the J call TRBJ1-3; D is uncertain. This CDR3 has 15 amino acids. V was pared by 2 bases and J by 0 bases, with 8 bases between. CDR1 and CDR2 (germline): LNHDA, SQIVND (reference sequence). CDR3 sequence: CASSINGFSGNTIYF. The CDR3 coding sequence is TGTGCCAGTAGTATAAACGGGTTCTCTGGAAACACCATATATTTT.

J is TRBJ2-3 and V is TRBV7-9; D might be TRBD1 (6 bases). Germline lookup yields CDR1 SEHNR and CDR2 FQNEAQ (reference sequence). The CDR3 is 15 amino acids. V shed 1 base and J shed 1 base, with 9 bases lying between them. CDR3: CASSLEQGGTDTQYF. In DNA form, the CDR3 reads TGTGCCAGCAGCTTAGAACAGGGTGGCACAGATACGCAGTATTTT.